The present T cell receptor beta chain was sequenced within a study of PD-1 blockade in classical Hodgkin lymphoma. Whole-study context: Patients had nivolumab dosed at 3 mg/kg, delivered intravenously every 2 weeks. Whole-study findings and limits: The repertoire differences lack a defined cause, possibly disease activity or prior therapy. Baseline diversity resembling that of newly diagnosed patients was seen in complete responders.

In the case of this clone: The antigen remains undetermined.

Clones were read by immunoSEQ multiplex PCR, and TCRdb kept only the in-frame ones, dropping some. Altogether 35,000 to 55,000 clones are present, approximately 72% being singletons, with the ten largest covering 2.8%. Every patient was affected by relapse after autologous stem cell transplantation, while exposure to brentuximab vedotin was not uniform. This clonotype originated in a human donor with classical Hodgkin lymphoma. This material consisted of peripheral blood mononuclear cells (PBMCs), taken before the second cycle of nivolumab.

The CDR3 sequence: CASSPFTPGSSYEQYF. The CDR3 coding sequence is TGTGCCAGCAGTCCTTTTACACCGGGAAGCTCCTACGAGCAGTACTTC. The chain uses TRBV27 and TRBJ2-7; a weak D match, TRBD2 (5 bases). The CDR3 is made up of 16 amino acids. Trimming took 5 bases from V and 0 from J, leaving 17 bases between them. The germline gives CDR1 MNHEY, CDR2 SMNVEV (reference sequence).